The 12 T cell receptor beta chains presented below share a single source sample, sequenced in a study of blood T cell repertoires in COVID-19. Profiled with immunoSEQ multiplex PCR; TCRdb holds only in-frame clones, not every one. The repertoire includes 250,000 to 350,000 clones, 88% of them detected once, and 10% to 12% sits in the top ten. Input material: peripheral blood. These receptors were obtained from a woman in her twenties or thirties with COVID-19, enrolled during active disease.

The J gene is TRBJ1-1, the V gene TRBV5-6; D gene ambiguous. CDR3 length: 14 amino acids. The V end lost 2 bases, the J end lost 0 bases, and 8 bases lay between the germline ends. Germline CDR1 is SGHDT and CDR2 is YYEEEE. CDR3 loop: CASSFELMNTEAFF. CDR3 coding DNA: TGTGCCAGCAGCTTCGAGCTCATGAACACTGAAGCTTTCTTT.

This clone was observed a single time. The chain recombines TRBV19 with TRBJ1-5, with TRBD1 identical over 9 bases. CDR3 size: 16 residues. CDR1 and CDR2 from the germline V gene are LNHDA and SQIVND (reference sequence). Unmatched junction bases numbered 7, after V lost 5 bases and J lost 2 bases. Written as DNA, the CDR3 is TGTGCCAGTAGTCTGGACAGGGGTGTTGGCAATCAGCCCCAGCATTTT. Its protein product is CASSLDRGVGNQPQHF.

V and J are TRBV18 and TRBJ1-5; TRBD1 might be the D (6 bases). This CDR3 spans 13 amino acids. V lost 3 bases and J lost 6, with 9 bases in between. Germline-derived CDR1 and CDR2 are KGHSH and LQKENI. The CDR3, as DNA: TGTGCCAGCTCACCCGACAGGAGTCAGCCCCAGCATTTT. Encoded protein: CASSPDRSQPQHF.

The chain couples TRBV19 to TRBJ2-1, with D hard to call. The CDR3 runs 12 residues. The germline gives CDR1 LNHDA, CDR2 SQIVND (reference sequence). The V end lost 6 bases, the J end lost 3 bases, and 6 bases lay between the germline ends. CDR3 residues: CASSPVYNEQFF. CDR3 nucleotides: TGTGCCAGTAGCCCAGTCTACAATGAGCAGTTCTTC.

This sequence joins TRBV28 and TRBJ2-5; 12 bases match TRBD2. The CDR3 contains 15 residues. Trimming took 4 bases from V and 5 from J; bases not matched to a gene: 5. Germline CDR1 and CDR2: MDHEN and SYDVKM. CDR3 protein: CASSSLAGGAETQYF. The CDR3 DNA follows: TGTGCCAGCAGTTCCCTAGCGGGAGGGGCGGAGACCCAGTACTTC.

The chain combines TRBV4-3 with TRBJ1-6, with D possibly matching TRBD1 (5 bases). The CDR3 has 16 residues. The germline gives CDR1 LGHNA, CDR2 YSLEER. V shed 4 bases and J shed 13 bases, with 23 bases lying between them. CDR3 nucleotide sequence: TGCGCCAGCAGCCTTAAAGCGGGGCCCCCGGTCTCGCCCCTCCACTTT. As protein: CASSLKAGPPVSPLHF.

The chain uses TRBV6-5 and TRBJ2-2; 9 bases are a match to TRBD2. Germline CDR1 reads MNHEY; CDR2 reads SVGAGI. The CDR3 totals 13 residues. After removal of 6 bases from V and 8 bases from J, the junction contained 4 bases not matched to a gene. The CDR3 region is CASSRAGGGELFF. For the CDR3, the DNA is TGTGCCAGCAGCAGAGCGGGAGGAGGGGAGCTGTTTTTT.

This clone was detected a few times. The sample carries other DNA sequences with the same CDR3. The V and J genes are TRBV10-3 and TRBJ2-2, with 9 positions matching TRBD1. Per the germline V gene, CDR1 is ENHRY and CDR2 is SYGVKD. V lost 2 bases and J lost 5; bases outside the gene matches: 3. The CDR3 consists of 15 residues. Here the CDR3 DNA reads TGTGCCATCAGTGAGCGACAGGGGGGTACCGGGGAGCTGTTTTTT. This codes for CAISERQGGTGELFF.

This chain joins TRBV30 and TRBJ2-3; D is possibly TRBD2 (6 bases). The CDR3 consists of 13 residues. Germline lookup yields CDR1 GTSNPN and CDR2 SVGIG (reference sequence). V lost 4 bases, J lost 1 base, and 9 bases lay in between. The CDR3 region is CAWTERGTDTQYF. Written as DNA, the CDR3 is TGTGCCTGGACGGAGCGGGGCACAGATACGCAGTATTTT.

The genes are TRBV5-4 and TRBJ2-1, with D maybe TRBD2 (5 bases). CDR3 length: 17 residues. V was trimmed by 2 bases and J by 2 bases, leaving 17 bases between them. In germline, CDR1 is SGHNT, CDR2 YYREEE (reference sequence). Here the CDR3 DNA reads TGTGCCAGCAGCTTAGACCCTAACGGAGGAGCCTACAATGAGCAGTTCTTC. Its protein is CASSLDPNGGAYNEQFF.

The chain recombines TRBV19 with TRBJ2-3; D may be TRBD2 (6 bases). The CDR3 has 17 residues. CDR1 and CDR2 (germline): LNHDA, SQIVND (reference sequence). With 3 bases removed from V and 5 bases from J, the gap between germline ends came to 21 bases. CDR3 nucleotides: TGTGCCAGTAGTATGCGCCTCGGGGGAGCGGAGGTAGATACGCAGTATTTT. Amino acids: CASSMRLGGAEVDTQYF. Full variable domain (missing parts from reference TRBV19 and TRBJ2-3): DGGITQSPKYLFRKEGQNVTLSCEQNLNHDAMYWYRQDPGQGLRLIYYSQIVNDFQKGDIAEGYSVSREKKESFPLTVTSAQKNPTAFYLCASSMRLGGAEVDTQYFGPGTRLTVL.

By frequency in the sample, this clone is medium-sized (0.01 to 0.1%). J is TRBJ1-5 and V is TRBV27, with D perhaps TRBD1 (5 bases). Trimming stripped 4 bases from V and 1 base from J, with 11 bases between. Germline V gives CDR1 MNHEY, CDR2 SMNVEV (reference sequence). This CDR3 has 15 residues. This chain's CDR3 is CASSSRVESNQPQHF. The CDR3 DNA reads TGTGCCAGCAGTTCCAGGGTGGAAAGCAATCAGCCCCAGCATTTT.